This is a list of T cell receptor beta chains from one sample in a study of T cells in Graves' hyperthyroidism and ophthalmopathy. TCRdb re-called the multiplex PCR reads through MiXCR, storing one row per CDR3 protein. The data show under 650,000 distinct CDR3 sequences, 15% to 20% seen once. Sequenced material: blood. These receptors originate from a woman aged 30 to 39 with Graves' hyperthyroidism. The CDR3 runs from the conserved cysteine through the conserved F or W. The D gene is left open where the match is weak. Clone size, where shown, is once, few, many, or a class for clones that have expanded.

J: TRBJ2-7; size: few; D: NA; V: TRBV12-3/TRBV12-4; DNA: TGTGCCAGCAGTTACTCGGCCAGGGTAGACTACGAGCAGTACTTC; CDR3: CASSYSARVDYEQYF
J: TRBJ1-5; size: NA; D: NA; V: TRBV7-2; DNA: TGTGCCAGCAGCTCTCCGGGAGGGAGTAGCAATCAGCCCCAGCATTTT; CDR3: CASSSPGGSSNQPQHF
J: TRBJ2-3; size: NA; D: NA; V: TRBV4-3; DNA: TGCGCCAGCAGCCAAGACCCGCAGGGGGGGACAGATACGCAGTATTTT; CDR3: CASSQDPQGGTDTQYF
J: TRBJ2-1; size: few; D: TRBD2; V: TRBV9; DNA: TGTGCCAGCAGCGGACCCCGGACTAGCGGGAGGGCCAATGAGCAGTTCTTC; CDR3: CASSGPRTSGRANEQFF
J: TRBJ2-6; size: few; D: TRBD1; V: TRBV5-1; DNA: TGCGCCAGCAGCTTGGCCACAGGGGCCGGGGCCAACGTCCTGACTTTC; CDR3: CASSLATGAGANVLTF
J: TRBJ2-2; size: once; D: TRBD2; V: TRBV12-3/TRBV12-4; DNA: TGTGCCAGCAGTTCAACTAGCGGGAGAAACACCGGGGAGCTGTTTTTT; CDR3: CASSSTSGRNTGELFF
J: TRBJ2-3; size: NA; D: NA; V: TRBV5-1; DNA: TGCGCCAGCAGCCAACAAGTCCGGTCCGATACGCAGTATTTT; CDR3: CASSQQVRSDTQYF
J: TRBJ1-5; size: many; D: NA; V: TRBV19; DNA: TGTGCCACCCGAGAGGGGCACAATCAGCCCCAGCATTTT; CDR3: CATREGHNQPQHF
J: TRBJ1-2; size: many; D: NA; V: TRBV12-3/TRBV12-4; DNA: TGTGCCAGCACCCCGGGGGGCCTTAACTATGGCTACACCTTC; CDR3: CASTPGGLNYGYTF
J: TRBJ2-7; size: few; D: TRBD2; V: TRBV5-1; DNA: TGCGCCAGCAGCTTGGCCTCGCTGGCTAGCGGGGTTACCTACGAGCAGTACTTC; CDR3: CASSLASLASGVTYEQYF
J: TRBJ2-2; size: few; D: NA; V: TRBV12-3/TRBV12-4; DNA: TGTGCCAGCAGTCCCTTCGGGGTCCCCGGGGAGCTGTTTTTT; CDR3: CASSPFGVPGELFF
J: TRBJ2-7; size: few; D: NA; V: TRBV19; DNA: TGTGCCAGTAGTCAAGGGGCCGGGCTGAAGCAGTACTTC; CDR3: CASSQGAGLKQYF
J: TRBJ2-1; size: many; D: TRBD2; V: TRBV12-3/TRBV12-4; DNA: TGTGCCAGCAGTACCGGGACTAGACACAATGAGCAGTTCTTC; CDR3: CASSTGTRHNEQFF
J: TRBJ1-2; size: many; D: NA; V: TRBV30; DNA: TGTGCCCGGAACAGGGTCACGGGCTATGGCTACACCTTC; CDR3: CARNRVTGYGYTF
J: TRBJ2-7; size: many; D: NA; V: TRBV2; DNA: TGTGCCAGCAGTGAGACTGGCACTTCACCCTACGAGCAGTACTTC; CDR3: CASSETGTSPYEQYF
J: TRBJ2-1; size: many; D: NA; V: TRBV10-3; DNA: TGTGCCATCAGTGAGACCCTGACAGCTAACAATGAGCAGTTCTTC; CDR3: CAISETLTANNEQFF
J: TRBJ2-7; size: few; D: NA; V: TRBV20-1; DNA: TGCAGTGCCCCCAGGGGAGTCAGGGGTTTCCACGAGCAGTACTTC; CDR3: CSAPRGVRGFHEQYF
J: TRBJ2-1; size: many; D: NA; V: TRBV7-2; DNA: TGTGCCAGCAGCTTAGGGACGGTATCCTACAATGAGCAGTTCTTC; CDR3: CASSLGTVSYNEQFF
J: TRBJ1-1; size: NA; D: NA; V: TRBV13; DNA: TGTGCCAGCAGCTCTATTTCACAGGGTCCCCGACATGAAGCTTTCTTT; CDR3: CASSSISQGPRHEAFF
J: TRBJ1-5; size: NA; D: NA; V: TRBV15; DNA: TGTGCCACCAGCAGAGTGGGCAATCAGCCCCAGCATTTT; CDR3: CATSRVGNQPQHF
J: TRBJ2-7; size: NA; D: NA; V: TRBV19; DNA: TGTGCCAGTAGTATGGGGACCGCGTCCTACGAGCAGTACTTC; CDR3: CASSMGTASYEQYF
J: TRBJ2-1; size: many; D: NA; V: TRBV12-3/TRBV12-4; DNA: TGTGCCAGCAGTTTAGGTCGTCGACTTTACAATGAGCAGTTCTTC; CDR3: CASSLGRRLYNEQFF
J: TRBJ2-5; size: few; D: NA; V: TRBV5-1; DNA: TGCGCCAGCAGCTTGGAGCCAGTCCAAGAGACCCAGTACTTC; CDR3: CASSLEPVQETQYF
J: TRBJ2-2; size: many; D: TRBD1; V: TRBV5-1; DNA: TGCGCCAGCAGCTGGGACAGTAACACCGGGGAGCTGTTTTTT; CDR3: CASSWDSNTGELFF
J: TRBJ2-1; size: many; D: NA; V: TRBV20-1; DNA: TGCAGTGCTCCTCCCAGGGAAAGACCCTACAATGAGCAGTTCTTC; CDR3: CSAPPRERPYNEQFF
J: TRBJ2-2; size: few; D: NA; V: TRBV3-1; DNA: TGTGCCAGCAGCCAAGAAGGCCTATTGGCCGGGGAGCTGTTTTTT; CDR3: CASSQEGLLAGELFF
J: TRBJ2-5; size: many; D: NA; V: TRBV30; DNA: TGTGCCTGGAGTAGGGGGAGTACGGAGACCCAGTACTTC; CDR3: CAWSRGSTETQYF
J: TRBJ2-3; size: NA; D: NA; V: TRBV6-1; DNA: TGTGCCAGCAGTGAACAAGAGAAGACTACGCAGTATTTT; CDR3: CASSEQEKTTQYF
J: TRBJ2-1; size: many; D: TRBD1; V: TRBV2; DNA: TGTGCCAGTTGCGGGCAGGGGGACGGTGAGCAGTTCTTC; CDR3: CASCGQGDGEQFF
J: TRBJ1-2; size: once; D: NA; V: TRBV27; DNA: TGTGCCAGCAGTTTATCTAGGTCCATCGAAGGCTACACCTTC; CDR3: CASSLSRSIEGYTF
J: TRBJ2-1; size: many; D: TRBD2; V: TRBV28; DNA: TGTGCCAGCAGTACTAGCGGCATCGCCCTCGGTGAGCAGTTCTTC; CDR3: CASSTSGIALGEQFF
J: TRBJ2-7; size: many; D: NA; V: TRBV6-1; DNA: TGTGCCAGCAGTGAACTTCCTTCCTTATCCTACGAGCAGTACTTC; CDR3: CASSELPSLSYEQYF
J: TRBJ2-5; size: few; D: TRBD1; V: TRBV9; DNA: TGTGCCAGCAGCGAGGGATCCGGGACAGCCCCCCAGTACTTC; CDR3: CASSEGSGTAPQYF
J: TRBJ1-2; size: many; D: TRBD1; V: TRBV5-1; DNA: TGCGCCAGCAGCTTGGTTCCTGGGACAGGAAAGGCCTACACCTTC; CDR3: CASSLVPGTGKAYTF
J: TRBJ2-6; size: many; D: NA; V: TRBV28; DNA: TGTGCCAGCAGACCATTAAGCTCTGGGGCCAACGTCCTGACTTTC; CDR3: CASRPLSSGANVLTF
J: TRBJ2-2; size: many; D: TRBD1; V: TRBV28; DNA: TGTGCCAGCAGTTTATGGGGACAGGGTAACACCGGGGAGCTGTTTTTT; CDR3: CASSLWGQGNTGELFF
J: TRBJ1-1; size: NA; D: TRBD1; V: TRBV29-1; DNA: TGCAGCGTACGGACAGGGGGCGCCACAGAGGCTTTCTTT; CDR3: CSVRTGGATEAFF
J: TRBJ2-7; size: NA; D: TRBD2; V: TRBV7-2; DNA: TGTGCCAGCAGCGAAACTAGCGGGAGGGCCAGGTCCTCCTACGAGCAGTACTTC; CDR3: CASSETSGRARSSYEQYF
J: TRBJ1-1; size: many; D: NA; V: TRBV12-3/TRBV12-4; DNA: TGTGCCAGCAGACTACAGGGTCACACTGAAGCTTTCTTT; CDR3: CASRLQGHTEAFF
J: TRBJ1-2; size: NA; D: TRBD1; V: TRBV28; DNA: TGTGCCACCAGCCCTCCGGGACAGGGATATGGCTACACCTTC; CDR3: CATSPPGQGYGYTF
J: TRBJ2-1; size: NA; D: NA; V: TRBV3-1; DNA: TGTGCCAGCAGCGGGGACTCAGGTCACGAGCAGTTCTTC; CDR3: CASSGDSGHEQFF
J: TRBJ1-2; size: many; D: NA; V: TRBV2; DNA: TGTGCCAGCAGTGTGGGCGGCTACACCTTC; CDR3: CASSVGGYTF
J: TRBJ1-2; size: many; D: NA; V: TRBV27; DNA: TGTGCCAGCAGGGGGGCCTATGGCTACACCTTC; CDR3: CASRGAYGYTF
J: TRBJ2-7; size: NA; D: TRBD1; V: TRBV2; DNA: TGTGCCAGCAGCATGGACAGGGCTTACGAGCAGTACTTC; CDR3: CASSMDRAYEQYF
J: TRBJ1-5; size: many; D: NA; V: TRBV9; DNA: TGTGCCAGCAGCGCCTATGGGGGGAGCAATCAGCCCCAGCATTTT; CDR3: CASSAYGGSNQPQHF
J: TRBJ2-5; size: NA; D: NA; V: TRBV15; DNA: TGTGCCACCAGCAGAGATCCGGACAGAGAGACCCAGTACTTC; CDR3: CATSRDPDRETQYF
J: TRBJ2-1; size: many; D: TRBD2; V: TRBV20-1; DNA: TGCAGTGCAGAAGCACTAGCGGGAGTCGATGAGCAGTTCTTC; CDR3: CSAEALAGVDEQFF
J: TRBJ1-1; size: many; D: NA; V: TRBV7-9; DNA: TGTGCCAGCAGACCCGGGGGAACTGAAGCTTTCTTT; CDR3: CASRPGGTEAFF
J: TRBJ1-2; size: NA; D: TRBD1; V: TRBV5-5; DNA: TGTGCCAGCAGCCCGATGACAGGGACCTATGGCTACACCTTC; CDR3: CASSPMTGTYGYTF
J: TRBJ1-1; size: many; D: NA; V: TRBV6-1; DNA: TGTGCCAGCAGTGAAACGGCGAACACTGAAGCTTTCTTT; CDR3: CASSETANTEAFF
J: TRBJ1-2; size: NA; D: NA; V: TRBV20-1; DNA: TGCAGTGCTAGAGACGCGAGGGTAGGCTACACCTTC; CDR3: CSARDARVGYTF
J: TRBJ2-1; size: many; D: NA; V: TRBV18; DNA: TGTGCCAGCTCACCACCCGGGCAGAGGACGAGCGGTGAGCAGTTCTTC; CDR3: CASSPPGQRTSGEQFF
J: TRBJ1-1; size: once; D: TRBD1; V: TRBV24-1; DNA: TGTGCCACCAGTGATTCGACAGGGCGGACTGAAGCTTTCTTT; CDR3: CATSDSTGRTEAFF
J: TRBJ1-4; size: few; D: NA; V: TRBV29-1; DNA: TGCAGCGTTGAGAAGCTACATGCAACTAATGAAAAACTGTTTTTT; CDR3: CSVEKLHATNEKLFF
J: TRBJ1-1; size: few; D: NA; V: TRBV5-5; DNA: TGTGCCAGCGGAGGGGGACTCACTGAAGCTTTCTTT; CDR3: CASGGGLTEAFF
J: TRBJ1-2; size: many; D: NA; V: TRBV7-6; DNA: TGTGCCAGCAGCTTAGGCTCCGGGGACTATGGCTACACCTTC; CDR3: CASSLGSGDYGYTF
J: TRBJ1-5; size: NA; D: TRBD1; V: TRBV19; DNA: TGTGCCAGTAGTACATTACAGGGAGGGGGCCAGCCCCAGCATTTT; CDR3: CASSTLQGGGQPQHF
J: TRBJ2-1; size: few; D: NA; V: TRBV5-1; DNA: TGCGCCAGCAGCCCAACGACCTCCTACAATGAGCAGTTCTTC; CDR3: CASSPTTSYNEQFF